This T cell receptor beta chain was profiled in a study of blood T cell repertoires in COVID-19. About the study: There were acute and convalescent COVID-19 samples, and they came from the United States, Italy and Spain. T cells, B-cell-depleted T cells, or PBMCs supplied cDNA or gDNA.

This CDR3 is built from 17 residues. With V trimmed by 5 bases and J by 1 base, 9 bases remained unmatched. CDR1 and CDR2 from the germline V gene are SEHNR and FQNEAQ (reference sequence). Per the authors' pipeline: Using reference gene primer amplification, nucleated cell counts were estimated. Generated by immunoSEQ multiplex PCR, the TCRdb table keeps only in-frame clones and is missing some. The V and J calls and clone size are taken from that table; D and trimming were inferred from the DNA. This sample has tens of thousands of clones, with 87% found just once. The chain is built from TRBV7-9 and TRBJ1-1; 11 bases fit TRBD1. The source material was peripheral blood. The clonotype originates from a man aged 50 to 60 with active COVID-19. The CDR3 DNA is TGTGCCAGCAGCCCAGGACAGGGGGCTTTGAGGAACACTGAAGCTTTCTTT. Translated, it gives CASSPGQGALRNTEAFF. Variable domain in full (rest from reference TRBV7-9 and TRBJ1-1): DTGVSQNPRHKITKRGQNVTFRCDPISEHNRLYWYRQTLGQGPEFLTYFQNEAQLEKSRLLSDRFSAERPKGSFSTLEIQRTEQGDSAMYLCASSPGQGALRNTEAFFGQGTRLTVV.